This TCR beta chain came from a study of T cell responses to AZD1222 COVID-19 vaccine. Study findings and constraints: At baseline, just 6 or 7 AZD1222 recipients tested seropositive. Two doses of AZD1222 preceded a rise in Spike-specific TCR breadth and depth. The reported proportion of spike-specific TCRs targeting unmutated variant regions was nearly half. The donor group comprised mostly white British people and more females; the analysis possibly underestimated clonal diversity.

Germline CDR1 MNHEY, CDR2 SMNVEV (reference sequence). CDR3 length: 13 residues. V lost 3 bases, J lost 5 bases, and 11 bases lay in between. Turning to this clone: Its specificity is unknown.

Assay used: immunoSEQ multiplex PCR; TCRdb lists only in-frame clones, some missing. The sample carries about 110,000 clones, roughly 88% recorded once. The rearrangement links TRBV27 to TRBJ2-7, with TRBD1 as a possible D gene (5 bases). This sample comprised peripheral blood, obtained on day 0 of MenACWY control vaccination. The TCR comes from an adult in good health. CDR3: CASSFTGVDEQYF. Written as DNA, the CDR3 is TGTGCCAGCAGTTTTACAGGAGTCGACGAGCAGTACTTC.